The clone carrying this T cell receptor (beta chain) occurred many times. Antigen: not known. This sample is part of a study of read filtering for tumor transcriptome and immune sequencing. Study background: Per sample, TCR-region reads ranged about 4 to 10.27 million by IR-seq, about 75 to 1273 by RNA-seq. The study's findings and limits: Single-read clonotypes: roughly four fifths of IR-seq clonotypes (about 3.5% of reads), 74.6% of RNA-seq clonotypes (roughly 49% of reads). Compared with RNA-seq, IR-seq gave much higher clonotype depth and reliability.

CDR3 length: 13 amino acids. With 2 bases removed from V and 0 bases from J, the gap between germline ends came to 4 bases. The library was built from 400 to 500 ng RNA with molecular barcoded adaptors for alpha/delta and beta/gamma chains. Each CDR3 protein gets one entry after TCRdb re-called the reads with MiXCR. The repertoire holds about 57,000 distinct CDR3 sequences, less than 25% seen once, with roughly a sixth in the top ten. The receptor's source is a donor over 35 with multiple myeloma. The chain links TRBV12-3 or TRBV12-4 to TRBJ1-1; no firm D call. The specimen was a population of CD138-negative cells sorted from bone marrow. This CDR3 reads CASSLNVNTEAFF. The CDR3 region has the DNA TGTGCCAGCAGTTTAAACGTGAACACTGAAGCTTTCTTT.